This entry features one TCR beta chain sequence. Germline V gene lookup returns CDR1 MNHEY and CDR2 SMNVEV (reference sequence). The V end lost 4 bases, the J end lost 11 bases, and 20 bases lay between the germline ends. This CDR3 is 14 amino acids long. The entry originates in a study of blood T cells in healthy people across ages. Then a second PCR, running roughly 7 to 11 cycles, was carried out with a sample-barcoded 5' primer and a J-beta primer mix. TCRdb re-called the 5' RACE reads through MiXCR, storing one row per CDR3 protein. In the table there are approximately 800,000 distinct CDR3 sequences, roughly 60% of which are singletons.

Specimen: blood. The rearrangement links TRBV27 to TRBJ2-5, with a tentative D call TRBD2 (7 bases). The sequence came from a man younger than 40 in good health. DNA of the CDR3: TGTGCCAGCAGTTCGAACCTAAGGGGGAGGGAGCAGTACTTC. As protein: CASSSNLRGREQYF.